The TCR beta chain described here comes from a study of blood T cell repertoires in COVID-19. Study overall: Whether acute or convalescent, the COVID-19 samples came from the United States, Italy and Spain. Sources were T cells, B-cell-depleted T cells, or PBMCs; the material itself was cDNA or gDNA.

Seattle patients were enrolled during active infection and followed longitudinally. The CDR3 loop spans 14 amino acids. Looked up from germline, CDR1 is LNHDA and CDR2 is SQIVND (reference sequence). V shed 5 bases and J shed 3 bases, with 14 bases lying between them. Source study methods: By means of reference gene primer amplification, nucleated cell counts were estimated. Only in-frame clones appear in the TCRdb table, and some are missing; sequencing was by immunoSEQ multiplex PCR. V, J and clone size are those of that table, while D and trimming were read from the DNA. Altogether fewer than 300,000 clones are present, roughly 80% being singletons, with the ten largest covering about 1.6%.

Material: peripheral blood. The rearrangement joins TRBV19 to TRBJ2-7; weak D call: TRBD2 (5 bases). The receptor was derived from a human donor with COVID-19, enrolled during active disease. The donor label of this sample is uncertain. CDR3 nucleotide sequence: TGTGCCAGTAGTCCAATACAGCGGTACTACGAGCAGTACTTC. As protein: CASSPIQRYYEQYF.